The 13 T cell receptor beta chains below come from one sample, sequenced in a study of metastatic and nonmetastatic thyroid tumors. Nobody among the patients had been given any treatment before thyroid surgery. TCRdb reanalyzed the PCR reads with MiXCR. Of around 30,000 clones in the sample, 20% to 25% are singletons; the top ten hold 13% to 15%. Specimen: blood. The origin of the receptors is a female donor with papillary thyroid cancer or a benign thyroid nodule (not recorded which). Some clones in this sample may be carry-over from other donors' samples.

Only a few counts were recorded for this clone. The CDR3 DNA sequence: TGTGCCATCAGTGAGTCGATCCAGGGATTTTTGGCTGAAGCTTTCTTT. Amino acids: CAISESIQGFLAEAFF. The chain employs TRBV10-3 and TRBJ1-1; TRBD1 is a possible D gene (5 bases). Per the germline V gene, CDR1 is ENHRY and CDR2 is SYGVKD. Trimming took 0 bases from V and 6 from J, leaving 17 bases between them. CDR3 length equals 16 residues.

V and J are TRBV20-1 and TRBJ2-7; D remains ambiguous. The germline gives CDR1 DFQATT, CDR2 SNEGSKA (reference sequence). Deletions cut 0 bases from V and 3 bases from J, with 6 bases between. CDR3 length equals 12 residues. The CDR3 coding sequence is TGCAGTGCTAGAGATCCCGACTACGAGCAGTACTTC. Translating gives CSARDPDYEQYF.

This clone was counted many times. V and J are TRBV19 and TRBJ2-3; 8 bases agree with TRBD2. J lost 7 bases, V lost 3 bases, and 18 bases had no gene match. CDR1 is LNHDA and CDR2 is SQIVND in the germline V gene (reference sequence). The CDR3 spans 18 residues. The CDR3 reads CASSINFASGRRRNTQYF. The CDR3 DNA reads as TGTGCCAGTAGTATTAATTTCGCGAGCGGGAGACGGCGGAATACGCAGTATTTT. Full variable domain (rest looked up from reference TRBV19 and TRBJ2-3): DGGITQSPKYLFRKEGQNVTLSCEQNLNHDAMYWYRQDPGQGLRLIYYSQIVNDFQKGDIAEGYSVSREKKESFPLTVTSAQKNPTAFYLCASSINFASGRRRNTQYFGPGTRLTVL.

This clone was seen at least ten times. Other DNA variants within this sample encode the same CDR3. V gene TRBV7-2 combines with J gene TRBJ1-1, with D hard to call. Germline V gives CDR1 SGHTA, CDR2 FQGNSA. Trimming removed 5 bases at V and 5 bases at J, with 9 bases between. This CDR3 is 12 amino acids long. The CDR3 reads CASSTRNTEAFF. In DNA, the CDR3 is TGTGCCAGCAGCACCAGGAATACTGAAGCTTTCTTT.

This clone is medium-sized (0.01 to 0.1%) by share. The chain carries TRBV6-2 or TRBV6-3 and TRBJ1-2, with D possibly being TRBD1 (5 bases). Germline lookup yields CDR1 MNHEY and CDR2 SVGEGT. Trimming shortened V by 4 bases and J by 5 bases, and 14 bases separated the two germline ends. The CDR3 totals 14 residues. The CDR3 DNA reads TGTGCCAGCAGTTCGCGGACACCCCCATATGGCTACACCTTC. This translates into CASSSRTPPYGYTF.

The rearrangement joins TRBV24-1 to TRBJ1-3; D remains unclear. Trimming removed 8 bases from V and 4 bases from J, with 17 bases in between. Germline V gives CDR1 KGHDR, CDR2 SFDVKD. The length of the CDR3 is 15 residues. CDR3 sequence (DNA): TGTGCCACCATGAGCGAAGTCAATTACGGAAACACCATATATTTT. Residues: CATMSEVNYGNTIYF.

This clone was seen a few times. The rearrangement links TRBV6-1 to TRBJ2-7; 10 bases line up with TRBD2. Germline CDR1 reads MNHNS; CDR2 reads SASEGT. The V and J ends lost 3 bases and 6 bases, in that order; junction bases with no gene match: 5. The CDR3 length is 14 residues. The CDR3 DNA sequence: TGTGCCAGCAGTGAGGGACTAGCGCAGGTCGAGCAGTACTTC. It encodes CASSEGLAQVEQYF.

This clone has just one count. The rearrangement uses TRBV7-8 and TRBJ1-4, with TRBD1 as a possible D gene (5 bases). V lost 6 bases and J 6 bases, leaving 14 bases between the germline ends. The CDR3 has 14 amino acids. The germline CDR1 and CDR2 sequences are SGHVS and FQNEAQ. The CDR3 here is CASSPGGVDEKLFF. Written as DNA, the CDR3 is TGTGCCAGCAGTCCGGGGGGGGTGGATGAAAAACTGTTTTTT.

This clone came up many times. DNA of the CDR3: TGTGCCAGTAGTTTGAGTGTCGGAGATACGCAGTATTTT. The encoded protein is CASSLSVGDTQYF. The chain employs TRBV19 and TRBJ2-3; D remains ambiguous. The CDR3 extends over 13 amino acids. Trimming took 5 bases from V and 5 from J, leaving 11 bases between them. Germline V lookup: CDR1 LNHDA, CDR2 SQIVND (reference sequence).

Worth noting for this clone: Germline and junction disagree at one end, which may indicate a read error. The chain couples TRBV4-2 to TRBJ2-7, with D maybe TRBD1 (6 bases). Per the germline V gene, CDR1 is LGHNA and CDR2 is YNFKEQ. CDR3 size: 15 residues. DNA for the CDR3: TGTGCCAGCAGCCAAGATCAGGGGAGCTCATACGAGAAGTACTTC. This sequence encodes CASSQDQGSSYEKYF.

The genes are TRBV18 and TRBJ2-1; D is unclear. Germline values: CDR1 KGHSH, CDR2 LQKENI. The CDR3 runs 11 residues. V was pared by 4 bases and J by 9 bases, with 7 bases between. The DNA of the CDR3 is TGTGCCAGCTCACAGGCAACTGAGCAGTTCTTC. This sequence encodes CASSQATEQFF.

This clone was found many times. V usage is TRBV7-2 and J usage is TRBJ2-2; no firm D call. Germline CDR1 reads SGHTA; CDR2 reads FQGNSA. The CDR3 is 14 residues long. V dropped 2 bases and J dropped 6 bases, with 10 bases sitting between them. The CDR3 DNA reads TGTGCCAGCAGCTTACGTAGTATCTCCGGGGAGCTGTTTTTT. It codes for CASSLRSISGELFF.

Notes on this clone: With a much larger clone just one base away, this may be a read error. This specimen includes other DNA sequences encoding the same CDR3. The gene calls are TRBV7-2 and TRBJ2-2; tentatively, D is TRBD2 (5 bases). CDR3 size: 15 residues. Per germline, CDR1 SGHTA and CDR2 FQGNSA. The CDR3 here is CASSLASASPGELFF. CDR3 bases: TGCGCCAGCAGCTTAGCATCGGCTAGCCCCGGGGAGCTGTTTTTT.